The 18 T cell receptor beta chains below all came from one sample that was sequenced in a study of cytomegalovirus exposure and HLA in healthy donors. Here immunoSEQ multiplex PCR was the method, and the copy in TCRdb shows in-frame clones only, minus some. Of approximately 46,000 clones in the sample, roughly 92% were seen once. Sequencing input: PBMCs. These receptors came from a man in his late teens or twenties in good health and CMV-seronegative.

CDR3 in DNA: TGTGCCAGCAGCTCAGACCAGGGGACGGGTAGCAATCAGCCCCAGCATTTT. Translation gives CASSSDQGTGSNQPQHF. The V call is TRBV5-8, the J call TRBJ1-5; weak D call: TRBD1 (6 bases). CDR1 is SGHTS, CDR2 YDEGEE, per germline. V lost 3 bases, J lost 0 bases, and 16 bases lay in between. The CDR3 length is 17 residues.

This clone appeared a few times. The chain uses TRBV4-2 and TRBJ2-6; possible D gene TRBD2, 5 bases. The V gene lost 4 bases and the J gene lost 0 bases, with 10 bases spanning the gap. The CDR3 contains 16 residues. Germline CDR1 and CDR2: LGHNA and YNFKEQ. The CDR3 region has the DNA TGTGCCAGCAGCCCGGAAAGCGGCTCTGGGGCCAACGTCCTGACTTTC. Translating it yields CASSPESGSGANVLTF.

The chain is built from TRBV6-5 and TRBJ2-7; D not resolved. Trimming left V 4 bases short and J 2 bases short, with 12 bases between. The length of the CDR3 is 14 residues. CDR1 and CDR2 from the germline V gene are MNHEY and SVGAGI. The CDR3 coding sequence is TGTGCCAGCAGTTTCCGGTCCAAACCCTACGAGCAGTACTTC. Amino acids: CASSFRSKPYEQYF.

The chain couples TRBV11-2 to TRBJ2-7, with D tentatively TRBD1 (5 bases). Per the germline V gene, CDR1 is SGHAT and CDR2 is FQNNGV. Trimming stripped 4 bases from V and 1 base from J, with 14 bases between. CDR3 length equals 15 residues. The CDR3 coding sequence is TGTGCCAGCAGCTCCTACCAGGGCCCGTCCTACGAGCAGTACTTC. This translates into CASSSYQGPSYEQYF.

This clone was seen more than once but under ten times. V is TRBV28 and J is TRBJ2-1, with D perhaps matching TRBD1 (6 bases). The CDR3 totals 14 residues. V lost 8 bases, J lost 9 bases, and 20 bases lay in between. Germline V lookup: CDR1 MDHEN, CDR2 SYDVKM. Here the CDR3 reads CASRVQGPFSEQFF. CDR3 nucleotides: TGTGCCAGCCGGGTACAGGGCCCTTTCTCTGAGCAGTTCTTC.

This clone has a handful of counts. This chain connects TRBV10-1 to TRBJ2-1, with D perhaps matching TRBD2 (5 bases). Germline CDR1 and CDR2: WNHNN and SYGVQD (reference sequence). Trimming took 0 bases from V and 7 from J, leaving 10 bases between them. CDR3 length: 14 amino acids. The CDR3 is CASSESASRNEQFF. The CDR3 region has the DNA TGCGCCAGCAGTGAGTCTGCTAGCCGTAATGAGCAGTTCTTC.

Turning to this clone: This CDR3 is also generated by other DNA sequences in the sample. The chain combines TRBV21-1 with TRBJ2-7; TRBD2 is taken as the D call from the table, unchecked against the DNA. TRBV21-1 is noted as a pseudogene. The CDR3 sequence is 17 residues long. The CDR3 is CASSKAQASAKQDEQYF. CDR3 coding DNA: TGTGCCAGCAGCAAAGCGCAGGCTAGCGCAAAACAAGACGAGCAGTACTTC.

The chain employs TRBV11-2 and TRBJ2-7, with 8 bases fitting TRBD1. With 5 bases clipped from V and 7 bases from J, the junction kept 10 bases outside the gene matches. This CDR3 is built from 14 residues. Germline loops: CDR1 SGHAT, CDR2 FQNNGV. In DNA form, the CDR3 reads TGTGCCAGCAGCGGGGTGGACAGGGCTAAAGAGCAGTACTTC. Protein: CASSGVDRAKEQYF. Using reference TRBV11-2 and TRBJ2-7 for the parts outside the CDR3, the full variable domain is EAGVAQSPRYKIIEKRQSVAFWCNPISGHATLYWYQQILGQGPKLLIQFQNNGVVDDSQLPKDRFSAERLKGVDSTLKIQPAKLEDSAVYLCASSGVDRAKEQYFGPGTRLTVT.

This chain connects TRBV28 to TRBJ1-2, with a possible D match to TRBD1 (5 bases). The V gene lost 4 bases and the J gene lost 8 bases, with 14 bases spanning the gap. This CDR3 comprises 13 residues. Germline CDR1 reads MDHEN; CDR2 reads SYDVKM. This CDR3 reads CASSSRVTVGYTF. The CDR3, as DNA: TGTGCCAGCAGTTCCAGGGTGACGGTCGGCTACACCTTC.

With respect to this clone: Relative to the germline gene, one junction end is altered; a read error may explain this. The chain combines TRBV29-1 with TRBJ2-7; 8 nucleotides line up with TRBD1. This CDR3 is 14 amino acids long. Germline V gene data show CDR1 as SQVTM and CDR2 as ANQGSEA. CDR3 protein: CSVEDRGRSYEQYF. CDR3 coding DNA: TGCAGCGTCGAAGACAGGGGTAGATCCTACGAGCAGTACTTC.

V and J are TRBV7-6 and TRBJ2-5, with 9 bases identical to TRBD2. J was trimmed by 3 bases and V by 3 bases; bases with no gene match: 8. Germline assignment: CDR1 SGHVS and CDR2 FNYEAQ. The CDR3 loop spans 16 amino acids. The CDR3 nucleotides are TGTGCCAGCAGCTTGGCTGGCGGGAGGGCGGAAGAGACCCAGTACTTC. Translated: CASSLAGGRAEETQYF. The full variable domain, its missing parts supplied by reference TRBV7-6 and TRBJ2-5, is GAGVSQSPRYKVTKRGQDVALRCDPISGHVSLYWYRQALGQGPEFLTYFNYEAQQDKSGLPNDRFSAERPEGSISTLTIQRTEQRDSAMYRCASSLAGGRAEETQYFGPGTRLLVL.

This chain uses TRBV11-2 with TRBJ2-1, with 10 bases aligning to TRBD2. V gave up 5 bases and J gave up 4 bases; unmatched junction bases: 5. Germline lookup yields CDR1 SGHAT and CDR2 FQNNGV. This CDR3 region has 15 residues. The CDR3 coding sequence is TGTGCCAGCAGCCCCAGGACTAGCGGATACAATGAGCAGTTCTTC. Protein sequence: CASSPRTSGYNEQFF.

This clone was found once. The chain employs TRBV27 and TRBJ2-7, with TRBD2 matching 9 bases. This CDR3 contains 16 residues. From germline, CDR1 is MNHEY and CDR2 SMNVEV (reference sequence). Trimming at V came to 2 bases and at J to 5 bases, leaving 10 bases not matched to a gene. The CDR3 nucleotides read TGTGCCAGCAGTTTAAGGATGGCGGGAGGGCCTAACGAGCAGTACTTC. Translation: CASSLRMAGGPNEQYF.

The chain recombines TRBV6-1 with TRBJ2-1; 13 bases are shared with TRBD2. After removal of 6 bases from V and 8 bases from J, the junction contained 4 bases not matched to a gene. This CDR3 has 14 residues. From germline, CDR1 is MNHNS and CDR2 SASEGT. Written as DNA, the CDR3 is TGTGCCAGCAGAAGGACTAGCGGGAGACATGAGCAGTTCTTC. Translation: CASRRTSGRHEQFF.

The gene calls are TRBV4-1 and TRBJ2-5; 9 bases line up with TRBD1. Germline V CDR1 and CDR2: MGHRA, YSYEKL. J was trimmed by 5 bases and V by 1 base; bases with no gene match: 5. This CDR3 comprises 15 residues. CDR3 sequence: CASSQAGTGLETQYF. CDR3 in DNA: TGCGCCAGCAGCCAAGCCGGGACAGGGTTGGAGACCCAGTACTTC.

The CDR3 region is CASSLVGAGGYTF. CDR3 sequence (DNA): TGTGCCAGCAGCTTAGTGGGGGCAGGGGGCTACACCTTC. This chain uses TRBV7-2 with TRBJ1-2; D is perhaps TRBD1 (6 bases). Germline V gene sequence: CDR1 SGHTA, CDR2 FQGNSA. There are 13 residues in the CDR3. V lost 1 base and J 8 bases, leaving 11 bases between the germline ends.

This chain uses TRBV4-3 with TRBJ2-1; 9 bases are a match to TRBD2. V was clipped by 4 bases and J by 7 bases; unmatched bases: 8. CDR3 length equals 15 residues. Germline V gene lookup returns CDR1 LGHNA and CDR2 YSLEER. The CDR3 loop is CASSPKGLASNEQFF. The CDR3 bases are TGCGCCAGCAGCCCTAAGGGACTAGCCTCAAATGAGCAGTTCTTC.

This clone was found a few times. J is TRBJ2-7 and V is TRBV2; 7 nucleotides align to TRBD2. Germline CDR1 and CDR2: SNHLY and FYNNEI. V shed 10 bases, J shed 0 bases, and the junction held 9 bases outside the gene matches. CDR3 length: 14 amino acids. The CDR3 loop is CATMAGVISYEQYF. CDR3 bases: TGTGCCACCATGGCGGGAGTAATCTCCTACGAGCAGTACTTC.